Below, 7 T cell receptor beta chains from the same sample are listed, as sequenced in a study of glioma-infiltrating T cells. Amplification of TCR alpha and beta CDR3 regions from RNA used iRepertoire nested multiplex PCR. Each CDR3 protein is one row after TCRdb ran MiXCR on the multiplex PCR reads. The sample contains 100,000 to 150,000 distinct CDR3 sequences, 20% to 25% of which appear only once. The sample taken for sequencing was glioma tissue, nonneoplastic brain tissue, or PBMCs (not recorded which). Every receptor here comes from a human donor with low-grade glioma or glioblastoma, undergoing nonglioma brain surgery, or in good health (not recorded which).

Turning to this clonotype: It may be a read error: a sequence one base away is much more abundant. V gene TRBV20-1 combines with J gene TRBJ1-1, with D perhaps TRBD1 (5 bases). Trimming pared 1 base from V and 7 bases from J, leaving 13 bases between. From germline, CDR1 is DFQATT and CDR2 SNEGSKA (reference sequence). This CDR3 is 13 amino acids long. The CDR3 is CSARAWGGSEAFF. The CDR3 DNA reads as TGCAGTGCTAGAGCATGGGGGGGTAGTGAAGCTTTCTTT.

This clonotype was counted many times. The chain links TRBV4-3 to TRBJ1-3; D uncertain. Per germline, CDR1 LGHNA and CDR2 YSLEER. The CDR3 loop spans 16 amino acids. The germline V and J ends were trimmed by 0 bases and 0 bases, with 9 bases remaining between them. The CDR3 region is CASSQDLSASGNTIYF. The CDR3, as DNA: TGCGCCAGCAGCCAAGACTTAAGTGCCTCTGGAAACACCATATATTTT.

In its sample, this clonotype was seen many times. The genes are TRBV4-2 and TRBJ2-7; the D gene is possibly TRBD2 (6 bases). This CDR3 is 15 amino acids long. V lost 4 bases and J lost 1, with 14 bases in between. The V gene's germline CDR1 is LGHNA and CDR2 YNFKEQ. The CDR3 here is CASSPSSVSSYEQYF. The CDR3 nucleotides read TGTGCCAGCAGCCCTTCTAGCGTATCATCCTACGAGCAGTACTTC.

This clonotype was observed a few times. The rearrangement joins TRBV12-3 or TRBV12-4 to TRBJ2-1, with TRBD2 matching 10 bases. Trimming at V came to 5 bases and at J to 5 bases, leaving 6 bases not matched to a gene. This CDR3 region has 15 residues. CDR3 sequence (DNA): TGTGCCAGCAGTCCTTTAGCGGGAGGCCACAATGAGCAGTTCTTC. This sequence encodes CASSPLAGGHNEQFF.

There are many counts of this clonotype. V usage is TRBV6-2 or TRBV6-3 and J usage is TRBJ2-7; D gene uncertain. Between the trimmed V and J ends, which lost 3 bases and 3 bases, there was a span of 12 bases. CDR1 MNHEY and CDR2 SVGEGT come from the germline V gene. This CDR3 comprises 14 residues. The CDR3 spells CASSYSGFVYEQYF. CDR3 sequence (DNA): TGTGCCAGCAGTTATTCCGGGTTCGTCTACGAGCAGTACTTC.

Ten or more counts support this clonotype. The chain links TRBV19 to TRBJ1-1, with D possibly being TRBD1 (6 bases). The CDR3 covers 15 residues. The germline V gene encodes CDR1 LNHDA and CDR2 SQIVND (reference sequence). Trimming took off 8 bases at V and 1 base at J, with 17 bases between the two ends. The CDR3 DNA is TGTGCCAGTCGTTCACAGGGATATGGGAACACTGAAGCTTTCTTT. This gives the protein CASRSQGYGNTEAFF.

This clonotype was seen at least ten times. V is TRBV19 and J is TRBJ2-7; D is unclear. Trimming took off 3 bases at V and 0 bases at J, with 6 bases between the two ends. The CDR3 is 13 amino acids. Germline V gene lookup returns CDR1 LNHDA and CDR2 SQIVND (reference sequence). DNA for the CDR3: TGTGCCAGTAGTATTGGCAACTCCTACGAGCAGTACTTC. It yields the protein CASSIGNSYEQYF. Full variable domain (rest looked up from reference TRBV19 and TRBJ2-7): DGGITQSPKYLFRKEGQNVTLSCEQNLNHDAMYWYRQDPGQGLRLIYYSQIVNDFQKGDIAEGYSVSREKKESFPLTVTSAQKNPTAFYLCASSIGNSYEQYFGPGTRLTVT.